Following are 18 T cell receptor beta chains from one sample sequenced in a study of beta chain features in type 1 diabetes (dated by TCRdb to between 2018 and 2020). The study at large found these results: A moderate but significant shortening of TCRB CDR3 length was observed in type 1 diabetes patients in all four CD4+ subsets.

Their recognized antigens are unknown. Receptor amplification or capture employed the immunoSEQ multiplex PCR assay. All of the isolated RNA was reverse transcribed with the High Capacity cDNA Reverse Transcription Kit, so expressed TCRB transcripts were sequenced. Sourced from immuneACCESS, this table was stored by TCRdb with only in-frame sequences that have V and J called. A share of the clones is absent; for the studies checked, an unresolved V gene accounts for under half, and the remainder has no known explanation. The sample profile shows approximately 170,000 clones; roughly 8% of them were found once. The top ten hold 0.5% of the sample. Sequenced input: central memory CD4+ T cells from blood. Source of these receptors: a man aged 18 to 35 with type 1 diabetes.

The rearrangement joins TRBV14 to TRBJ1-2; D uncertain. CDR3 length: 13 amino acids. CDR1 and CDR2 (germline): SGHDN, FVKESK. The V and J ends lost 6 bases and 7 bases respectively, with 15 bases between them. The chain's CDR3 is CASRKTAGGGYTF. CDR3 DNA: TGTGCCAGCAGAAAGACTGCCGGTGGTGGCTACACCTTC. The complete variable domain, with remaining parts taken from reference TRBV14 and TRBJ1-2, reads EAGVTQFPSHSVIEKGQTVTLRCDPISGHDNLYWYRRVMGKEIKFLLHFVKESKQDESGMPNNRFLAERTGGTYSTLKVQPAELEDSGVYFCASRKTAGGGYTFGSGTRLTVV.

The chain couples TRBV2 to TRBJ1-5, with D maybe TRBD1 (6 bases). Germline V gene data show CDR1 as SNHLY and CDR2 as FYNNEI. Trimming removed 2 bases at V and 0 bases at J, with 14 bases between. This CDR3 has 17 amino acids. The CDR3, as DNA: TGTGCCAGCAGTGAACTCACGACAGGATATAGCAATCAGCCCCAGCATTTT. It encodes CASSELTTGYSNQPQHF.

This clone was counted a few times. CDR3 DNA sequence: TGTGCCACCAGCAGAGAGGGCAACAGGGCAGGCTACAATGAGCAGTTCTTC. Protein sequence: CATSREGNRAGYNEQFF. V and J are TRBV15 and TRBJ2-1, with D perhaps matching TRBD1 (6 bases). Germline CDR1 is LNHNV and CDR2 is YYDKDF (reference sequence). Trimming took 0 bases from V and 3 from J, leaving 15 bases between them. This CDR3 comprises 17 residues.

This clone came up a few times. The V and J genes are TRBV11-2 and TRBJ2-3; a weak D match, TRBD2 (6 bases). Trimming shortened V by 8 bases and J by 1 base, and 16 bases separated the two germline ends. Germline V gene lookup returns CDR1 SGHAT and CDR2 FQNNGV. The CDR3 loop spans 15 amino acids. In DNA form, the CDR3 reads TGTGCCAGCGGACTACAGAACGGCGGCACAGATACGCAGTATTTT. Translation gives CASGLQNGGTDTQYF.

This clone was picked up a small number of times. V gene TRBV4-1 combines with J gene TRBJ2-3, with TRBD2 identical over 10 bases. The CDR3 is 17 residues long. Looked up from germline, CDR1 is MGHRA and CDR2 is YSYEKL. After removal of 2 bases from V and 6 bases from J, the junction contained 11 bases not matched to a gene. CDR3 in amino acids: CASSQLSSSGSRDTQYF. The DNA of the CDR3 is TGCGCCAGCAGCCAACTGTCCTCTAGCGGGAGCAGGGATACGCAGTATTTT.

This clone appeared a few times. The V gene is TRBV19, the J gene TRBJ1-1, with 8 positions matching TRBD1. Per the germline V gene, CDR1 is LNHDA and CDR2 is SQIVND (reference sequence). Trimming cost V 5 bases and J 5 bases; bases outside gene matches: 7. This CDR3 spans 14 amino acids. The CDR3 spells CASSPVDRETEAFF. For the CDR3, the DNA is TGTGCCAGTAGTCCCGTGGACAGGGAAACTGAAGCTTTCTTT.

The rearrangement uses TRBV6-1 and TRBJ2-7; D might be TRBD1 (6 bases). V dropped 5 bases and J dropped 2 bases, with 13 bases sitting between them. This CDR3 is 14 amino acids long. Per the germline V gene, CDR1 is MNHNS and CDR2 is SASEGT. CDR3: CASSFTTGPYEQYF. The CDR3, as DNA: TGTGCCAGCAGTTTTACGACAGGACCCTACGAGCAGTACTTC.

This clone was picked up a small number of times. V is TRBV7-2 and J is TRBJ2-5, with D possibly matching TRBD2 (5 bases). Germline CDR1 reads SGHTA; CDR2 reads FQGNSA. The CDR3 loop spans 12 amino acids. V shed 2 bases and J shed 5 bases, with 6 bases lying between them. CDR3 coding DNA: TGTGCCAGCAGCTTATGGGAGGAGACCCAGTACTTC. Amino acids: CASSLWEETQYF.

In its sample, this clone was seen many times. The rearrangement joins TRBV11-2 to TRBJ2-3; D possibly corresponds to TRBD1 (6 bases). The V end was cut by 2 bases, the J end by 4 bases, with 13 bases between. CDR3 length: 15 amino acids. Germline CDR1 reads SGHAT; CDR2 reads FQNNGV. CDR3 region: CASSLNRDGADTQYF. Written as DNA, the CDR3 is TGTGCCAGCAGCTTAAACAGGGACGGAGCAGATACGCAGTATTTT.

This clone was counted between two and nine times. The chain uses TRBV29-1 and TRBJ2-5, with D possibly TRBD2 on 6 matching bases. V was pared by 7 bases and J by 1 base, with 13 bases between. Germline V gene sequence: CDR1 SQVTM, CDR2 ANQGSEA. This CDR3 contains 13 residues. The CDR3 spells CSAAGTLQETQYF. DNA for the CDR3: TGCAGCGCCGCCGGGACTCTCCAAGAGACCCAGTACTTC.

The CDR3 coding sequence is TGTGCCAGCTCACTCCACAGGGGGGCGTCCACAGATACGCAGTATTTT. Amino acids: CASSLHRGASTDTQYF. The chain is built from TRBV18 and TRBJ2-3; 8 bases agree with TRBD1. V trimming: 4 bases; J trimming: 2 bases; junction bases outside the gene matches: 8. Germline V CDR1 and CDR2: KGHSH, LQKENI. The CDR3 length is 16 residues.

The table lists this clone with a few counts. This chain joins TRBV7-9 and TRBJ2-3, with 11 nucleotides matching TRBD1. The germline gives CDR1 SEHNR, CDR2 FQNEAQ (reference sequence). The CDR3 runs 16 residues. J lost 4 bases, V lost 4 bases, and 7 bases had no gene match. CDR3 residues: CASSSWTGGGADTQYF. In DNA, the CDR3 is TGTGCCAGCAGCTCGTGGACAGGGGGCGGCGCAGATACGCAGTATTTT.

This clone was seen a handful of times. The genes are TRBV9 and TRBJ2-6; 9 bases are shared with TRBD1. Trimming took 4 bases from V and 0 from J; bases not matched to a gene: 5. Per the germline V gene, CDR1 is SGDLS and CDR2 is YYNGEE. The CDR3 has 17 amino acids. CDR3 in DNA: TGTGCCAGCAGCCCGCGGACAGGGGTCTCTGGGGCCAACGTCCTGACTTTC. Translation: CASSPRTGVSGANVLTF.

This clone was counted between two and nine times. The chain links TRBV30 to TRBJ1-2; D perhaps matches TRBD1 (5 bases). Trimming pared 2 bases from V and 7 bases from J, leaving 11 bases between. Germline CDR1 and CDR2: GTSNPN and SVGIG (reference sequence). The CDR3 runs to 12 residues. CDR3 amino acids: CAWSWGVIGYTF. The CDR3 DNA follows: TGTGCCTGGAGTTGGGGGGTGATTGGCTACACCTTC.

This clone showed up just a few times. The chain couples TRBV28 to TRBJ2-2, with TRBD1 matching over 7 bases. CDR1 MDHEN and CDR2 SYDVKM come from the germline V gene. Losses at the gene ends were 4 bases for V and 1 base for J; bases not matched to a gene: 3. The CDR3 runs 15 residues. Here the CDR3 DNA reads TGTGCCAGCAGTTCGGGACAGCTGAACACCGGGGAGCTGTTTTTT. It codes for CASSSGQLNTGELFF.

This clone was seen only a few times. The CDR3 loop is CASSDRGPGKLFF. Written as DNA, the CDR3 is TGTGCCAGCAGCGACAGGGGGCCTGGAAAACTGTTTTTT. The chain combines TRBV25-1 with TRBJ1-4, with 10 bases matching TRBD1. Germline V gene data show CDR1 as MGHDK and CDR2 as SYGVNS. The length of the CDR3 is 13 residues. Trimming took 6 bases from V and 10 from J; bases not matched to a gene: 5.

Here the CDR3 reads CASSPGTALYEQYF. The DNA of the CDR3 is TGTGCCAGCTCACCCGGGACAGCCCTATACGAGCAGTACTTC. This sequence joins TRBV18 and TRBJ2-7, with TRBD1 matching over 7 bases. The ends lost 3 bases at V and 4 bases at J; junction bases unmatched: 6. Germline-derived CDR1 and CDR2 are KGHSH and LQKENI. This CDR3 has 14 amino acids.

The chain is built from TRBV15 and TRBJ1-4; 8 bases agree with TRBD1. The germline CDR1 and CDR2 sequences are LNHNV and YYDKDF (reference sequence). The CDR3 totals 14 residues. The V and J ends lost 11 bases and 8 bases, in that order; junction bases with no gene match: 13. CDR3 residues: CAGDGQGVWEKLFF. The CDR3 DNA follows: TGTGCCGGAGACGGACAGGGTGTATGGGAAAAACTGTTTTTT. The full variable domain, its missing parts supplied by reference TRBV15 and TRBJ1-4, is DAMVIQNPRYQVTQFGKPVTLSCSQTLNHNVMYWYQQKSSQAPKLLFHYYDKDFNNEADTPDNFQSRRPNTSFCFLDIRSPGLGDTAMYLCAGDGQGVWEKLFFGSGTQLSVL.